These 29 T cell receptor beta chains were all obtained from the same sample, sequenced in a study of T cell clones after liver transplantation. Repertoires were generated with immunoSEQ multiplex PCR, while TCRdb's copy carries only in-frame clones and drops some. There are 85,000 to 130,000 clones in the sample; about 81% occur only once, and 0.8% to 1% lies in the top ten. The sequencing here drew on CD4+ T cells from blood, taken before liver transplant. Receptors originate from a human donor who received a liver transplant.

The J gene is TRBJ1-1, the V gene TRBV18; 10 bases line up with TRBD1. The germline V gene encodes CDR1 KGHSH and CDR2 LQKENI. Trimming took 2 bases from V and 5 from J; bases not matched to a gene: 5. The CDR3 contains 15 residues. The CDR3 sequence is CASSPDRGLWTEAFF. In DNA, the CDR3 is TGTGCCAGCTCACCAGACAGGGGGCTTTGGACTGAAGCTTTCTTT.

The gene calls are TRBV28 and TRBJ2-7; weak D call: TRBD2 (5 bases). V gave up 7 bases and J gave up 3 bases, with 10 bases separating them. There are 12 residues in the CDR3. Per the germline V gene, CDR1 is MDHEN and CDR2 is SYDVKM. The CDR3 spells CASIGDFYEQYF. The DNA for the CDR3 is TGTGCCAGCATCGGGGATTTCTACGAGCAGTACTTC.

V is TRBV5-1 and J is TRBJ1-5; D gene ambiguous. Germline lookup yields CDR1 SGHRS and CDR2 YFSETQ. The CDR3 loop spans 14 amino acids. V shed 2 bases and J shed 5 bases, with 11 bases lying between them. DNA of the CDR3: TGCGCCAGCAGCTTCGAGGGCGGGGATCAGCCCCAGCATTTT. Protein sequence: CASSFEGGDQPQHF.

The chain couples TRBV19 to TRBJ1-1; D is perhaps TRBD1 (5 bases). The CDR3 runs 14 residues. V was trimmed by 7 bases and J by 0 bases, leaving 12 bases between them. Looked up from germline, CDR1 is LNHDA and CDR2 is SQIVND (reference sequence). The CDR3 region is CASISDRLNTEAFF. The CDR3 DNA follows: TGTGCCAGTATCTCAGACAGACTGAACACTGAAGCTTTCTTT.

This rearrangement joins TRBV7-8 to TRBJ1-1, with 8 bases identical to TRBD1. The junction had 11 bases not matched to a gene; V was cut back by 7 bases and J by 4 bases. The CDR3 covers 15 residues. Per germline, CDR1 SGHVS and CDR2 FQNEAQ. CDR3 in DNA: TGTGCCAGCACCGAGACAGGGGTCGGGGGCACTGAAGCTTTCTTT. It translates to CASTETGVGGTEAFF.

The chain carries TRBV5-1 and TRBJ2-1; tentative D call: TRBD2 (6 bases). The germline V and J ends were trimmed by 5 bases and 6 bases, with 15 bases remaining between them. Germline V lookup: CDR1 SGHRS, CDR2 YFSETQ. This CDR3 contains 14 residues. CDR3 nucleotides: TGCGCCAGCAGTACAGCTGTGGGAGGCAATGAGCAGTTCTTC. Translating gives CASSTAVGGNEQFF.

The chain has TRBV27 and TRBJ2-7, with 9 bases fitting TRBD1. The CDR3 runs 15 residues. V was pared by 5 bases and J by 6 bases, with 11 bases of the junction left unmatched. From germline, CDR1 is MNHEY and CDR2 SMNVEV (reference sequence). The CDR3 coding sequence is TGTGCCAGCAGTCTCCGACAGGGGGGAATCCGCGAGCAGTACTTC. Translated: CASSLRQGGIREQYF.

Here the CDR3 DNA reads TGTGCCAGCAGCTTAGGGGGGGTTTACGAGCAGTACTTC. As protein: CASSLGGVYEQYF. The V and J genes are TRBV7-2 and TRBJ2-7; perhaps TRBD2 as D (6 bases). The length of the CDR3 is 13 residues. Trimming took 1 base from V and 4 from J, leaving 8 bases between them. Per germline, CDR1 SGHTA and CDR2 FQGNSA. The full variable domain, in which reference TRBV7-2 and TRBJ2-7 provide the parts outside the CDR3, is GAGVSQSPSNKVTEKGKDVELRCDPISGHTALYWYRQSLGQGLEFLIYFQGNSAPDKSGLPSDRFSAERTGGSVSTLTIQRTQQEDSAVYLCASSLGGVYEQYFGPGTRLTVT.

In this sample, this clone turned up once. V gene TRBV29-1 combines with J gene TRBJ2-2, with D possibly being TRBD1 (5 bases). CDR1 and CDR2 from the germline V gene are SQVTM and ANQGSEA. The V and J ends lost 4 bases and 4 bases respectively, with 13 bases between them. The CDR3 loop spans 14 amino acids. DNA for the CDR3: TGCAGCGTTGTTGCAGGGTCGCTCACCGGGGAGCTGTTTTTT. Its protein product is CSVVAGSLTGELFF.

This sequence joins TRBV7-6 and TRBJ1-4; the match to TRBD1 covers 7 bases. Germline V gives CDR1 SGHVS, CDR2 FNYEAQ. V was pared by 4 bases and J by 7 bases, with 6 bases of the junction left unmatched. The CDR3 is 14 amino acids. CDR3 sequence reads: CASSSRQGGEKLFF. In DNA, the CDR3 is TGTGCCAGCAGCTCCCGACAGGGCGGTGAAAAACTGTTTTTT.

The V gene is TRBV20-1, the J gene TRBJ2-3; D is ambiguous. The germline V gene encodes CDR1 DFQATT and CDR2 SNEGSKA (reference sequence). The CDR3 consists of 11 residues. The germline V and J ends were trimmed by 5 bases and 0 bases, with 3 bases remaining between them. CDR3 residues: CSASSTDTQYF. CDR3 nucleotides: TGCAGTGCTTCTAGCACAGATACGCAGTATTTT.

The gene calls are TRBV6-1 and TRBJ2-2; D ambiguous. The ends were cut back, 6 bases at V and 4 bases at J, with 12 bases in the middle. This CDR3 is 14 amino acids long. CDR1 and CDR2 (germline): MNHNS, SASEGT. The CDR3 sequence is CASSVLPGTGELFF. The CDR3 region has the DNA TGTGCCAGCAGCGTGCTCCCGGGCACCGGGGAGCTGTTTTTT.

This clone was counted only a few times. The chain links TRBV6-5 to TRBJ1-5; no clear D. Germline V CDR1 and CDR2: MNHEY, SVGAGI. V lost 2 bases and J 6 bases, leaving 14 bases between the germline ends. This CDR3 contains 15 residues. The CDR3 protein is CASSYSRSVGQPQHF. CDR3 DNA sequence: TGTGCCAGCAGTTACAGCAGAAGCGTGGGTCAGCCCCAGCATTTT.

V and J are TRBV9 and TRBJ1-2; 7 bases map to TRBD1. There are 14 residues in the CDR3. Per germline, CDR1 SGDLS and CDR2 YYNGEE. Trimming at V came to 4 bases and at J to 6 bases, leaving 9 bases not matched to a gene. CDR3 DNA: TGTGCCAGCAGCCTACAGGGGAGGTCTCATGGCTACACCTTC. Translation gives CASSLQGRSHGYTF.

The rearrangement joins TRBV4-2 to TRBJ1-2, with 8 nucleotides matching TRBD1. This CDR3 contains 15 residues. Germline CDR1 is LGHNA and CDR2 is YNFKEQ. J was trimmed by 6 bases and V by 0 bases; bases with no gene match: 6. CDR3 nucleotide sequence: TGTGCCAGCAGCCAAGATGGTCCACAGGGGGATGGCTACACCTTC. It yields the protein CASSQDGPQGDGYTF.

This clone is medium-sized in the sample. The chain links TRBV7-3 to TRBJ2-1; TRBD1 matches 12 bases. Germline V gene sequence: CDR1 SGHTA, CDR2 FQGTGA. V lost 4 bases and J lost 7; bases outside the gene matches: 8. The CDR3 consists of 16 residues. DNA of the CDR3: TGTGCCAGCAGCTCCCCGGGACAGGGGGCGGGGAATGAGCAGTTCTTC. Amino acids: CASSSPGQGAGNEQFF.

The chain couples TRBV18 to TRBJ1-4; D ambiguous. The CDR3 consists of 14 residues. Trimming cost V 3 bases and J 10 bases, with 15 bases left between them. Germline loops: CDR1 KGHSH, CDR2 LQKENI. Here the CDR3 DNA reads TGTGCCAGCTCACCGGGGTCGCCGGGCGGAAAACTGTTTTTT. This codes for CASSPGSPGGKLFF.

This clone has only a few counts. Other DNA sequences in this specimen translate into the identical CDR3. The chain is built from TRBV19 and TRBJ1-2, with D tentatively TRBD1 (5 bases). The CDR3 has 14 residues. The germline CDR1 and CDR2 sequences are LNHDA and SQIVND (reference sequence). Trimming removed 1 base at V and 0 bases at J, with 6 bases between. The CDR3 protein is CASSIGQSNYGYTF. In DNA form, the CDR3 reads TGTGCCAGTAGTATAGGACAGTCTAACTATGGCTACACCTTC.

V is TRBV9 and J is TRBJ2-2, with 14 bases matching TRBD2. Germline lookup yields CDR1 SGDLS and CDR2 YYNGEE. Trimming cost V 6 bases and J 0 bases; bases outside gene matches: 4. The CDR3 runs to 17 residues. The CDR3 region is CASTPGLAGANTGELFF. The CDR3 nucleotides are TGTGCCAGCACCCCGGGACTAGCGGGAGCGAACACCGGGGAGCTGTTTTTT.

The V gene is TRBV19, the J gene TRBJ1-3; D not resolved. This CDR3 spans 16 amino acids. The germline V gene encodes CDR1 LNHDA and CDR2 SQIVND (reference sequence). Trimming removed 3 bases from V and 0 bases from J, with 12 bases in between. Here the CDR3 reads CASSIGRLLSGNTIYF. CDR3 coding DNA: TGTGCCAGTAGTATTGGACGGCTTCTCTCTGGAAACACCATATATTTT.

This chain joins TRBV6-1 and TRBJ2-3; D might be TRBD2 (6 bases). Trimming removed 9 bases from V and 0 bases from J, with 13 bases in between. The CDR3 loop spans 14 amino acids. Germline lookup yields CDR1 MNHNS and CDR2 SASEGT. Here the CDR3 DNA reads TGTGCCAGAGACACCGGAGGGAGCACAGATACGCAGTATTTT. Translated: CARDTGGSTDTQYF.

This clone was observed a handful of times. The rearrangement uses TRBV10-1 and TRBJ2-7; 9 bases map to TRBD1. The CDR3 runs to 15 residues. From germline, CDR1 is WNHNN and CDR2 SYGVQD (reference sequence). Trimming took 3 bases from V and 1 from J; bases not matched to a gene: 4. The CDR3 sequence is CASSDFGTGSYEQYF. CDR3 DNA sequence: TGCGCCAGCAGTGATTTCGGGACAGGGTCCTACGAGCAGTACTTC.

This clone was seen a handful of times. The chain combines TRBV10-3 with TRBJ2-5; D is possibly TRBD2 (7 bases). The V end lost 7 bases, the J end lost 7 bases, and 13 bases lay between the germline ends. The CDR3 sequence is 12 residues long. CDR1 is ENHRY, CDR2 SYGVKD, per germline. Here the CDR3 reads CAIKGGEGTQYF. DNA for the CDR3: TGTGCCATCAAAGGGGGGGAGGGGACCCAGTACTTC.

The chain couples TRBV29-1 to TRBJ2-5; D is unclear. V lost 7 bases to trimming and J lost 2 bases, with 17 bases between them. This CDR3 comprises 14 residues. The germline CDR1 and CDR2 sequences are SQVTM and ANQGSEA. The CDR3 DNA is TGCAGCGCCTGGATTCGGTCCTTTCAAGAGACCCAGTACTTC. This codes for CSAWIRSFQETQYF.

The V gene is TRBV5-1, the J gene TRBJ2-7; tentatively, D is TRBD1 or TRBD2 (5 bases each). CDR1 and CDR2 from the germline V gene are SGHRS and YFSETQ. V shed 0 bases and J shed 6 bases, with 16 bases lying between them. The CDR3 has 15 amino acids. The CDR3 here is CASSLAVGGNSEQYF. The CDR3 DNA reads as TGCGCCAGCAGCTTGGCCGTTGGGGGTAACAGCGAGCAGTACTTC. Full variable domain (missing parts from reference TRBV5-1 and TRBJ2-7): KAGVTQTPRYLIKTRGQQVTLSCSPISGHRSVSWYQQTPGQGLQFLFEYFSETQRNKGNFPGRFSGRQFSNSRSEMNVSTLELGDSALYLCASSLAVGGNSEQYFGPGTRLTVT.

This clone was detected only a few times. CDR3 nucleotide sequence: TGTGCCAGCAGTTTTAGAGGGGGCTATGGCTACACCTTC. Translated, it gives CASSFRGGYGYTF. The rearrangement joins TRBV27 to TRBJ1-2, with D possibly being TRBD1 (6 bases). There are 13 residues in the CDR3. Germline V CDR1 and CDR2: MNHEY, SMNVEV (reference sequence). Trimming stripped 3 bases from V and 4 bases from J, with 9 bases between.

J is TRBJ2-7 and V is TRBV7-3; 9 bases align to TRBD1. This CDR3 has 14 amino acids. CDR1 SGHTA and CDR2 FQGTGA come from the germline V gene. With 5 bases clipped from V and 0 bases from J, the junction kept 2 bases outside the gene matches. In DNA form, the CDR3 reads TGTGCCAGCAGCAGGGACAGGGACTCCTACGAGCAGTACTTC. Amino acid sequence: CASSRDRDSYEQYF.

This chain joins TRBV10-2 and TRBJ2-1; D call uncertain. This CDR3 is 13 amino acids long. Trimming stripped 4 bases from V and 8 bases from J, with 12 bases between. Germline CDR1 and CDR2: WSHSY and SAAADI. In DNA form, the CDR3 reads TGCGCCAGCAGTGGGCTCATCCGGGATGAGCAGTTCTTC. Translation gives CASSGLIRDEQFF.

The rearrangement joins TRBV21-1 to TRBJ2-7; the table's D call TRBD2 went unverified against the DNA. TRBV21-1 is described as a pseudogene. This CDR3 is built from 17 residues. This CDR3 reads CASSKEVGWPGSYEQYF. For the CDR3, the DNA is TGTGCCAGCAGCAAAGAAGTTGGGTGGCCGGGGTCCTACGAGCAGTACTTC.